This T cell receptor (beta chain) was observed in a study of T cell responses to AZD1222 COVID-19 vaccine. Whole-study context: Samples with a second dose at about 4 or about 12 weeks were pooled together.

Study-wide results and caveats: Most donors were white British, females outnumbered males, and clonal diversity was possibly underestimated.

To note about this clone: The antigen is undetermined.

Sequencing was performed with immunoSEQ multiplex PCR; in TCRdb, only in-frame clones are kept and a portion is missing. The sample has just under 85,000 clones, 86% seen once. The CDR3 is 14 residues long. The sequenced sample was peripheral blood, obtained on day 0 of AZD1222 vaccination. The TCR was taken from an adult in good health. This chain uses TRBV21-1 with TRBJ2-5; TRBD1, the D gene given by the table, was not confirmed from the DNA. TRBV21-1 is tagged as a pseudogene. The CDR3 here is CASSTRTGQWTQYF. In DNA, the CDR3 is TGTGCCAGCAGCACTAGGACAGGGCAATGGACCCAGTACTTC.